Presented here are 22 T cell receptor beta chains from one specimen sequenced in a study of T cells in Graves' hyperthyroidism and ophthalmopathy (dated by TCRdb to the late 2010s). Receptors were amplified or captured by multiplex PCR. The listed sequencing device is Illumina HiSeq 2000. The TCR beta CDR3 regions were amplified from RNA transcripts. For the first round of RT-PCR on the TCR CDR3, the HTBI primer set was used together with the Qiagen OneStep RT-PCR kit. Starting from the raw public reads, TCRdb applied fastp trimming at Q25, assembled clones with MiXCR and retained in-frame beta chains. Rows are combined by CDR3 protein, so each entry shows the most common genes and DNA. The sample has a few hundred thousand distinct CDR3 sequences on record, about 20% of them singletons. The ten largest account for about 25% of the sample. Sequencing was done on a sample of blood. These receptors were obtained from a man aged 18-30 years with Graves' hyperthyroidism.

This clonotype has just a few counts. The chain couples TRBV20-1 to TRBJ2-7, with D perhaps TRBD2 (7 bases). Germline CDR1 is DFQATT and CDR2 is SNEGSKA (reference sequence). The ends were cut back, 6 bases at V and 6 bases at J, with 24 bases in the middle. CDR3 length: 15 residues. Written as DNA, the CDR3 is TGCAGTGCCAACCCCCCTCGGGGGGCGGACCTCGAGCAGTACTTC. Its translation is CSANPPRGADLEQYF.

This clonotype has at least ten counts. The chain is built from TRBV12-3 or TRBV12-4 and TRBJ1-1; no firm D call. The CDR3 has 14 residues. The V gene lost 9 bases and the J gene lost 5 bases, with 19 bases spanning the gap. This CDR3 reads CASGVDEEETEAFF. CDR3 in DNA: TGTGCCAGTGGGGTAGATGAGGAAGAAACTGAAGCTTTCTTT.

In its sample, this clonotype was seen many times. This sequence joins TRBV7-8 and TRBJ1-5, with D perhaps TRBD1 (5 bases). V lost 5 bases to trimming and J lost 3 bases, with 8 bases between them. Germline V gene sequence: CDR1 SGHVS, CDR2 FQNEAQ. The CDR3 is made up of 13 amino acids. CDR3 sequence: CASSDSPNQPQHF. Written as DNA, the CDR3 is TGTGCCAGCAGCGACAGTCCCAATCAGCCCCAGCATTTT.

The chain links TRBV6-2 or TRBV6-3 to TRBJ1-1; D unresolved. V lost 2 bases and J 4 bases, leaving 8 bases between the germline ends. This CDR3 comprises 13 residues. The germline CDR1 and CDR2 sequences are MNHEY and SVGEGT. CDR3 sequence: CASSYARFTEAFF. The DNA for the CDR3 is TGTGCCAGCAGTTACGCTCGTTTCACTGAAGCTTTCTTT.

As to this clonotype: A much larger clonotype is one base distant, so this may be a read error. The rearrangement joins TRBV2 to TRBJ2-7; 7 bases agree with TRBD1. Germline V gene lookup returns CDR1 SNHLY and CDR2 FYNNEI. The CDR3 totals 13 residues. CDR3 nucleotides: TGTTCCAGCAGTGACGGGACAGCCTACGAGCAGTACTTC. It is translated as CSSSDGTAYEQYF. Complete variable domain (other parts from reference TRBV2 and TRBJ2-7): EPEVTQTPSHQVTQMGQEVILRCVPISNHLYFYWYRQILGQKVEFLVSFYNNEISEKSEIFDDQFSVERPDGSNFTLKIRSTKLEDSAMYFCSSSDGTAYEQYFGPGTRLTVT.

This clonotype has more than one count but fewer than ten. The V and J genes are TRBV29-1 and TRBJ2-5; 9 bases line up with TRBD2. CDR3 length equals 13 residues. Germline V gives CDR1 SQVTM, CDR2 ANQGSEA. With V trimmed by 7 bases and J by 5 bases, 8 bases remained unmatched. The CDR3 DNA reads TGCAGCGCCTTGGGACTAGCAGAGGAGACCCAGTACTTC. It specifies CSALGLAEETQYF. The full variable domain, rest sourced from reference TRBV29-1 and TRBJ2-5, is SAVISQKPSRDICQRGTSLTIQCQVDSQVTMMFWYRQQPGQSLTLIATANQGSEATYESGFVIDKFPISRPNLTFSTLTVSNMSPEDSSIYLCSALGLAEETQYFGPGTRLLVL.

This clonotype was seen a handful of times. The rearrangement uses TRBV11-1 and TRBJ2-7; 9 nucleotides agree with TRBD1. Germline-derived CDR1 and CDR2 are SGHAT and FQDESV (reference sequence). The J segment lost 1 base and the V segment lost 4 bases, leaving 11 bases of the junction unmatched. The CDR3 spans 17 residues. The CDR3 here is CASSYDGDREASYEQYF. CDR3 bases: TGTGCCAGCAGCTACGACGGGGACAGGGAGGCGTCCTACGAGCAGTACTTC.

There are a few counts of this clonotype. The rearrangement links TRBV18 to TRBJ1-1; D remains unclear. Trimming removed 2 bases at V and 10 bases at J, with 14 bases between. Germline values: CDR1 KGHSH, CDR2 LQKENI. CDR3 length: 13 residues. The CDR3 DNA is TGTGCCAGCTCACCATCTGACCAAGGCGGAGCTTTCTTT. It encodes CASSPSDQGGAFF.

This clonotype was recorded many times. This chain uses TRBV12-3 or TRBV12-4 with TRBJ1-1; 8 positions match TRBD1. The CDR3 has 14 residues. V lost 3 bases, J lost 1 base, and 1 base stayed unmatched. DNA for the CDR3: TGTGCCAGCAGTTTCGGGACAGGGAACACTGAAGCTTTCTTT. Protein: CASSFGTGNTEAFF.

The V and J genes are TRBV28 and TRBJ2-2; 8 nucleotides agree with TRBD1. This CDR3 has 17 amino acids. The trim removed 4 bases at V and 5 bases at J, leaving 12 bases unmatched. The germline CDR1 and CDR2 sequences are MDHEN and SYDVKM. The CDR3 loop is CASSSLRGPRLTGELFF. The CDR3 region has the DNA TGTGCCAGCAGTTCCCTCAGGGGGCCGCGGTTAACCGGGGAGCTGTTTTTT.

This clonotype was counted ten times or more. This chain joins TRBV28 and TRBJ1-5, with D maybe TRBD1 (5 bases). CDR3 length: 13 amino acids. The V and J ends lost 3 bases and 11 bases respectively, with 14 bases between them. The V gene's germline CDR1 is MDHEN and CDR2 SYDVKM. The CDR3 nucleotides read TGTGCCAGCAGTTTCGACCCCGGACAAGCCCAGCATTTT. It translates to CASSFDPGQAQHF.

V and J are TRBV6-4 and TRBJ2-2, with 8 positions matching TRBD1. The CDR3 spans 16 residues. The germline CDR1 and CDR2 sequences are MRHNA and SNTAGT. After removal of 3 bases from V and 4 bases from J, the junction contained 7 bases not matched to a gene. CDR3 in DNA: TGTGCCAGCAGTGATGACAGGGGATCGGGCACCGGGGAGCTGTTTTTT. Translation gives CASSDDRGSGTGELFF.

Of note for this clonotype: This may stem from a read error, because a much larger clone lies one nucleotide away. The chain employs TRBV28 and TRBJ1-1; D remains ambiguous. The CDR3 extends over 13 amino acids. Germline assignment: CDR1 MDHEN and CDR2 SYDVKM. DNA of the CDR3: TGTGCCAGCAGCCATGGCAGGTTACCAAAAGCTTGCTTT. It is translated as CASSHGRLPKACF. The whole variable domain, remainder taken from reference TRBV28 and TRBJ1-1, is DVKVTQSSRYLVKRTGEKVFLECVQDMDHENMFWYRQDPGLGLRLIYFSYDVKMKEKGDIPEGYSVSREKKERFSLILESASTNQTSMYLCASSHGRLPKACFGQGTRLTVV.

The chain uses TRBV25-1 and TRBJ2-7; a possible D gene is TRBD2 (6 bases). Germline V CDR1 and CDR2: MGHDK, SYGVNS. There are 13 residues in the CDR3. V was clipped by 6 bases and J by 5 bases, with 14 bases between them. In DNA, the CDR3 is TGTGCCAGCAGGGGTGGGTGGAGGGACGAGCAGTACTTC. Protein sequence: CASRGGWRDEQYF.

V is TRBV4-2 and J is TRBJ1-1; 9 positions match TRBD1. Germline V CDR1 and CDR2: LGHNA, YNFKEQ. V shed 2 bases and J 4 bases; nucleotides not matched to a gene: 5. The CDR3 length is 15 residues. CDR3 sequence (DNA): TGTGCCAGCAGCCAACGACAGGGGGGCAGCACTGAAGCTTTCTTT. Its protein product is CASSQRQGGSTEAFF.

This clonotype was detected many times. The chain couples TRBV13 to TRBJ1-1; a possible D gene is TRBD1 (6 bases). Trimming stripped 8 bases from V and 7 bases from J, with 17 bases between. The CDR3 length is 13 residues. CDR1 is PRHDT and CDR2 is FYEKMQ in the germline V gene (reference sequence). The CDR3, as DNA: TGTGCCAGCGGGCGGAACAGGGAGGTTGAAGCTTTCTTT. Amino acid sequence: CASGRNREVEAFF.

The CDR3: CASSQDWLNYGYTF. The CDR3 DNA is TGCGCCAGCAGCCAAGATTGGTTAAACTATGGCTACACCTTC. This chain links TRBV4-1 with TRBJ1-2; D gene ambiguous. Germline CDR1 MGHRA, CDR2 YSYEKL. The V gene lost 0 bases and the J gene lost 2 bases, with 7 bases spanning the gap. This CDR3 has 14 residues.

This clonotype has at least ten counts. The CDR3 DNA sequence: TGTGCCAGCAGGGCCCCCGGGGACTACGAGCAGTACTTC. Its translation: CASRAPGDYEQYF. J is TRBJ2-7 and V is TRBV6-1; the D gene is possibly TRBD2 (5 bases). Trimming pared 6 bases from V and 3 bases from J, leaving 12 bases between. The CDR3 contains 13 residues. CDR1 MNHNS and CDR2 SASEGT come from the germline V gene.

This clonotype was counted ten times or more. The V call is TRBV6-5, the J call TRBJ1-2; D gene uncertain. The V gene's germline CDR1 is MNHEY and CDR2 SVGAGI. V lost 0 bases, J lost 3 bases, and 11 bases lay in between. The length of the CDR3 is 15 residues. CDR3 loop: CASSYSGLRYYGYTF. Written as DNA, the CDR3 is TGTGCCAGCAGTTACTCCGGGTTGAGGTACTATGGCTACACCTTC.

This clonotype appeared many times. This sequence joins TRBV6-1 and TRBJ1-1; D is uncertain. Germline values: CDR1 MNHNS, CDR2 SASEGT. V lost 0 bases and J lost 8, with 10 bases in between. The CDR3 totals 13 residues. The CDR3 region has the DNA TGTGCCAGCAGTGAAGCTATGCAAGGCGAAGCTTTCTTT. As protein: CASSEAMQGEAFF.

This clonotype has at least ten counts. The V call is TRBV6-5, the J call TRBJ1-2, with 10 nucleotides matching TRBD1. The V gene's germline CDR1 is MNHEY and CDR2 SVGAGI. With V trimmed by 4 bases and J by 7 bases, 3 bases remained unmatched. The CDR3 spans 13 residues. For the CDR3, the DNA is TGTGCCAGCAGTTGGGGGACAGGGGTTGGCTACACCTTC. Translated, it gives CASSWGTGVGYTF.

This clonotype was seen ten or more times. The V call is TRBV6-1, the J call TRBJ1-1; D uncertain. V lost 10 bases, J lost 0 bases, and 12 bases lay in between. This CDR3 is 13 amino acids long. CDR1 and CDR2 (germline): MNHNS, SASEGT. CDR3 coding DNA: TGTGCCACCTTGGGAGGTGTGAACACTGAAGCTTTCTTT. Translated, it gives CATLGGVNTEAFF.